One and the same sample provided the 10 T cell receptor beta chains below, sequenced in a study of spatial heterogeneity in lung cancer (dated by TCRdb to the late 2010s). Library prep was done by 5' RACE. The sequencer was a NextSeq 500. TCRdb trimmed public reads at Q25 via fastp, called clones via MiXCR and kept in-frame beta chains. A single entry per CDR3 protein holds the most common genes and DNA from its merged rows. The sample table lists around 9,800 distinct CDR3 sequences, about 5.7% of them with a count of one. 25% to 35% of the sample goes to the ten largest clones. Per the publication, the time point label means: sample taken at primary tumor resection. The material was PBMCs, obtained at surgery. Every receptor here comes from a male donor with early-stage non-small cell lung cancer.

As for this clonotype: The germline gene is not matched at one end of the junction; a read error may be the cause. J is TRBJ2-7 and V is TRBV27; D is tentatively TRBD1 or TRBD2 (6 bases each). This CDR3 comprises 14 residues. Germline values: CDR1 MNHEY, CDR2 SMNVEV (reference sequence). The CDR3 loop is CASSLSEGGYGQYF. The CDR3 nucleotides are TGTGCCAGCAGTTTATCGGAGGGGGGATACGGGCAGTACTTC.

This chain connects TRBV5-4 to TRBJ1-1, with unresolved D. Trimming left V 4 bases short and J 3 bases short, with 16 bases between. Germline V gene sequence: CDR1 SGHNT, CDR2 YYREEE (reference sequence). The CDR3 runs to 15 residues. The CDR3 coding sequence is TGTGCCAGCAGCCCCCCGCGGGCAAGGGACACTGAAGCTTTCTTT. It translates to CASSPPRARDTEAFF.

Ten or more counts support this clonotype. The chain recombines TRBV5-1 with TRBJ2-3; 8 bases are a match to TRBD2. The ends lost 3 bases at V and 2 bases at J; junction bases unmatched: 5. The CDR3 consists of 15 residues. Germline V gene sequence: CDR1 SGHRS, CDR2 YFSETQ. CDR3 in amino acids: CASSSGLVNTDTQYF. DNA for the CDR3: TGCGCCAGCAGCTCGGGACTAGTGAACACAGATACGCAGTATTTT.

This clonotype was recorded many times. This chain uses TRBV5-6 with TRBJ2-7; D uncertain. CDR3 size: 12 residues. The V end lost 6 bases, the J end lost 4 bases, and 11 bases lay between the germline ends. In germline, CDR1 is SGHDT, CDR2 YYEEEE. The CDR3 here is CASNLWGYEQYF. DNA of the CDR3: TGTGCCAGCAACTTATGGGGTTACGAGCAGTACTTC.

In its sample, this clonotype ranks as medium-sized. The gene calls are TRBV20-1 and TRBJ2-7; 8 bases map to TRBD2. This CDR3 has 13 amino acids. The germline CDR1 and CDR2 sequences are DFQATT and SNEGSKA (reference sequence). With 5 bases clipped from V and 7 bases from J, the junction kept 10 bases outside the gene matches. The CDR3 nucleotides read TGCAGTGCTGAGCGGGGGTTTTCGGGAGAGCAGTACTTC. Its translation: CSAERGFSGEQYF.

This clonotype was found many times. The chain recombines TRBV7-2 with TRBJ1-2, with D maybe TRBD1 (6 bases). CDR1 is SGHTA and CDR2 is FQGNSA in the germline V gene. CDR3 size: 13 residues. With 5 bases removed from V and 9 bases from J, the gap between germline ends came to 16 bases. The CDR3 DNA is TGTGCCAGCAGCCCTCGACAGGCTCAAAGCTACACCTTC. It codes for CASSPRQAQSYTF.

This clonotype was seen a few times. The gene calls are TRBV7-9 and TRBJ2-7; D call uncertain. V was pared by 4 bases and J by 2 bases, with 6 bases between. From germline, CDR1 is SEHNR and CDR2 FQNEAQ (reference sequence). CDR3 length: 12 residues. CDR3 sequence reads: CASSSQTYEQYF. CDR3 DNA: TGTGCCAGCAGCTCGCAAACCTACGAGCAGTACTTC.

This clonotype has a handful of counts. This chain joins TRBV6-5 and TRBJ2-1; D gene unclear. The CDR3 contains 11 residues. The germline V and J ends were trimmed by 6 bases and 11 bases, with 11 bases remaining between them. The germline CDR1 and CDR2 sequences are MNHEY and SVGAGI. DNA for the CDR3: TGTGCCAGCAGATCTACGACACAGCAGTTCTTC. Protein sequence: CASRSTTQQFF.

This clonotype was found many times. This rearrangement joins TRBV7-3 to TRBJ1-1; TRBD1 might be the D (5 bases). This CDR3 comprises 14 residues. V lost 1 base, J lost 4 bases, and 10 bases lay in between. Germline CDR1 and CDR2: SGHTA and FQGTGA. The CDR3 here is CASSLKGSATEAFF. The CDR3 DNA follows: TGTGCCAGCAGCTTAAAGGGGAGCGCCACTGAAGCTTTCTTT.

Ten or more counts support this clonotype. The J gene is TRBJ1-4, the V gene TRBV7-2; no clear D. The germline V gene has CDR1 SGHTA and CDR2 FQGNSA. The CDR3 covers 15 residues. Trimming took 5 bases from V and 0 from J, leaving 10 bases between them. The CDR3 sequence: CASSLRQATNEKLFF. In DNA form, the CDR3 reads TGTGCCAGCAGCCTGAGACAAGCAACTAATGAAAAACTGTTTTTT.